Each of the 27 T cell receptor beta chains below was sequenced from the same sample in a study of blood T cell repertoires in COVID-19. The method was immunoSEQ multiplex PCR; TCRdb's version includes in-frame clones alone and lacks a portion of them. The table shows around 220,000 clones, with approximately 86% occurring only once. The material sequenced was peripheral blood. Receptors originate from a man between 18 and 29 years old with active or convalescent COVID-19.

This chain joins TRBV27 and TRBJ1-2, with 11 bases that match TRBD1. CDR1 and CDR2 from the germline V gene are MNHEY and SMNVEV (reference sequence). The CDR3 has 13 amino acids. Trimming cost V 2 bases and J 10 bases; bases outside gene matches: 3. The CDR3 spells CASSLRDRGNYTF. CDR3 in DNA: TGTGCCAGCAGTTTAAGGGACAGGGGGAACTACACCTTC.

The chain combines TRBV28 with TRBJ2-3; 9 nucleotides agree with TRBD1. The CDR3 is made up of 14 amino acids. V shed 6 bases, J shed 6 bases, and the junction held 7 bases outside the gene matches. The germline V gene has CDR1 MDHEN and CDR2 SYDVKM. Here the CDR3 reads CASSPGQGMDTQYF. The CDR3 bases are TGTGCCAGCAGCCCGGGACAGGGAATGGATACGCAGTATTTT.

For the CDR3, the DNA is TGTGCCAGCAGCTCGGCTAGCGAGGCCGGGGAGCTGTTTTTT. Its protein is CASSSASEAGELFF. The V call is TRBV5-4, the J call TRBJ2-2; D might be TRBD2 (6 bases). The CDR3 extends over 14 amino acids. The germline V gene encodes CDR1 SGHNT and CDR2 YYREEE (reference sequence). The V end lost 3 bases, the J end lost 6 bases, and 12 bases lay between the germline ends.

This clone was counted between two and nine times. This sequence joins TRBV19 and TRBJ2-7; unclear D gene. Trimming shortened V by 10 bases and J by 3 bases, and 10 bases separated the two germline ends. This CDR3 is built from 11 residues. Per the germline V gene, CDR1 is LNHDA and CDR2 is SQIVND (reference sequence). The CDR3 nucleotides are TGTGCCACCCAGAACAGCTACGAGCAGTACTTC. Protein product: CATQNSYEQYF.

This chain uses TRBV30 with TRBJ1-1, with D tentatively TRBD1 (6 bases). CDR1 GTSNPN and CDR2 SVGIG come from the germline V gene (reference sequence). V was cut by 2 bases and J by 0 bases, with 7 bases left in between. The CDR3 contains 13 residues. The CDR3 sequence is CAWSTGLNTEAFF. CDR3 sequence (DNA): TGTGCCTGGAGTACAGGGCTGAACACTGAAGCTTTCTTT.

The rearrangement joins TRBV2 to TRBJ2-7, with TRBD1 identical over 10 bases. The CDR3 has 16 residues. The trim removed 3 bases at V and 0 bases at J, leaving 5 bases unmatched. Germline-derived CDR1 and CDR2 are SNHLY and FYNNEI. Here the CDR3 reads CASSDGTGVRSYEQYF. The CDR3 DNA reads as TGTGCCAGCAGTGACGGGACAGGGGTTCGCTCCTACGAGCAGTACTTC.

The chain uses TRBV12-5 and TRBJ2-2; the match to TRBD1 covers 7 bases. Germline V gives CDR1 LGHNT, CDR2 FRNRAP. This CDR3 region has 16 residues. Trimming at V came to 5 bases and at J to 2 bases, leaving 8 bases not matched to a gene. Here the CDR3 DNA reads TGTGCTAGTGGTCAGACGGGACAGCTAAACACCGGGGAGCTGTTTTTT. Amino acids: CASGQTGQLNTGELFF.

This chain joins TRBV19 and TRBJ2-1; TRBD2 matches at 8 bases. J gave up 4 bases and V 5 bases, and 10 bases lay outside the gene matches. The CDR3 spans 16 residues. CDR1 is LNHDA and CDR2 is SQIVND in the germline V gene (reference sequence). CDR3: CASSAIQRERYNEQFF. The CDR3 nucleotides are TGTGCCAGTAGTGCTATCCAGCGGGAGCGGTACAATGAGCAGTTCTTC.

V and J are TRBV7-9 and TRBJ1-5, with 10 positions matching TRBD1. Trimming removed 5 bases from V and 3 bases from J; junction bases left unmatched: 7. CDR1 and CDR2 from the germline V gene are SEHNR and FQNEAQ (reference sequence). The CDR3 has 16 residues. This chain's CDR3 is CASSVGTGVHNQPQHF. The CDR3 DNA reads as TGTGCCAGCAGCGTGGGGACAGGGGTGCACAATCAGCCCCAGCATTTT.

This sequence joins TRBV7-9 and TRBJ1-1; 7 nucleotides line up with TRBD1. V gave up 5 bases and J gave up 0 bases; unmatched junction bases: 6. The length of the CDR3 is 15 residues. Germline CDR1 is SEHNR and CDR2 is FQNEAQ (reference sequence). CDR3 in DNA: TGTGCCAGCAGCGGGCGGGACAGCATGAACACTGAAGCTTTCTTT. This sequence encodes CASSGRDSMNTEAFF.

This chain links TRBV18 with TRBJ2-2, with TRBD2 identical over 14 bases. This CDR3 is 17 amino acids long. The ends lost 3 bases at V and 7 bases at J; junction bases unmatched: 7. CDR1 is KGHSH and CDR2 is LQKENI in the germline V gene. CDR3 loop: CASSPGLAGGSLGELFF. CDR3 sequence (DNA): TGTGCCAGCTCACCCGGACTAGCGGGAGGCTCGCTCGGGGAGCTGTTTTTT. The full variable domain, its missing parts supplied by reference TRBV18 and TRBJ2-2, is NAGVMQNPRHLVRRRGQEARLRCSPMKGHSHVYWYRQLPEEGLKFMVYLQKENIIDESGMPKERFSAEFPKEGPSILRIQQVVRGDSAAYFCASSPGLAGGSLGELFFGEGSRLTVL.

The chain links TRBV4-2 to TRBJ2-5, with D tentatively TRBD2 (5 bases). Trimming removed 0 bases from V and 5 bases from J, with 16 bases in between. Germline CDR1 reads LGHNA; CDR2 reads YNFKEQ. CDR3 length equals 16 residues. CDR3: CASSQESAGQRETQYF. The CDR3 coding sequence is TGTGCCAGCAGCCAAGAATCGGCAGGCCAGCGGGAGACCCAGTACTTC.

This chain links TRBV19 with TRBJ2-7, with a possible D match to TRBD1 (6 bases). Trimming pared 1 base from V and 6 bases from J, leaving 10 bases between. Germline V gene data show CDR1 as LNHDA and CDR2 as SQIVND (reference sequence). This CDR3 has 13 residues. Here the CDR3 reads CASSIGAGAEQYF. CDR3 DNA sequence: TGTGCCAGTAGTATAGGGGCAGGGGCCGAGCAGTACTTC.

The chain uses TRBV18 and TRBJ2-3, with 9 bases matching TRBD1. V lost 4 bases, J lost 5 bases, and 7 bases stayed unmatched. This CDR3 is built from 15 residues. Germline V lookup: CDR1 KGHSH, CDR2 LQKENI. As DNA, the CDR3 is TGTGCCAGCTCACTGGGACAGGGAGTTGGAGATACGCAGTATTTT. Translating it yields CASSLGQGVGDTQYF.

The CDR3, as DNA: TGTGCCAGCAGCATACTAGATCTTGAGCAGTTCTTC. Translating gives CASSILDLEQFF. The chain recombines TRBV5-4 with TRBJ2-1; possibly TRBD2 for D (5 bases). Germline V lookup: CDR1 SGHNT, CDR2 YYREEE (reference sequence). V lost 4 bases, J lost 9 bases, and 11 bases lay in between. The CDR3 has 12 residues.

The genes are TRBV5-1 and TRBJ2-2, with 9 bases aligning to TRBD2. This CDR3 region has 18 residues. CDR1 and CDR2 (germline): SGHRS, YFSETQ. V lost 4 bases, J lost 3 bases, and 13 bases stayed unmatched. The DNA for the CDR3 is TGCGCCAGCAGCCTAGATATTTGGCGGGAGGGCGACACCGGGGAGCTGTTTTTT. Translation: CASSLDIWREGDTGELFF.

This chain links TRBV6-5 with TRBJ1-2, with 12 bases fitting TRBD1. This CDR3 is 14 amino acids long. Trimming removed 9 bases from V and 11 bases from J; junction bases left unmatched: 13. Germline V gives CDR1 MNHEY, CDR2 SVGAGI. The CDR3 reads CARLVLGQGANYTF. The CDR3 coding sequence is TGTGCCAGGCTTGTCCTGGGACAGGGGGCGAATTACACCTTC.

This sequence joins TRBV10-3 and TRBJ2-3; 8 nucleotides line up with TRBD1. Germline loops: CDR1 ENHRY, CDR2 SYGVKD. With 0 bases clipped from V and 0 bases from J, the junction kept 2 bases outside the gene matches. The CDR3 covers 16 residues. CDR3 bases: TGTGCCATCAGTGAGTCGCGGACAGGGAGCACAGATACGCAGTATTTT. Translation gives CAISESRTGSTDTQYF.

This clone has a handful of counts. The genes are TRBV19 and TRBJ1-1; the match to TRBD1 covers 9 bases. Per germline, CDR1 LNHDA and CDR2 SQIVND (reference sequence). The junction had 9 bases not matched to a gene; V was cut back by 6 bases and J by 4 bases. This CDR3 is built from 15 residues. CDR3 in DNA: TGTGCCAGTAGAGTCACAGGGGGCGCGGGCACTGAAGCTTTCTTT. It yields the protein CASRVTGGAGTEAFF.

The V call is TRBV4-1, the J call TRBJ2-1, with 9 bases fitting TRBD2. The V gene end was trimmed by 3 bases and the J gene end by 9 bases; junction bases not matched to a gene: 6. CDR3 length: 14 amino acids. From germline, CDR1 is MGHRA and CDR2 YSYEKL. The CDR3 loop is CASSHPGTSSEQFF. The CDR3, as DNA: TGCGCCAGCAGCCACCCCGGGACTAGCAGTGAGCAGTTCTTC.

In DNA form, the CDR3 reads TGTGCCACCCGATCGACAGGGGTGAACACCGGGGAGCTGTTTTTT. It codes for CATRSTGVNTGELFF. The chain recombines TRBV27 with TRBJ2-2, with 8 bases aligning to TRBD1. The length of the CDR3 is 15 residues. V lost 10 bases and J lost 1; bases outside the gene matches: 8. Germline CDR1 and CDR2: MNHEY and SMNVEV (reference sequence).

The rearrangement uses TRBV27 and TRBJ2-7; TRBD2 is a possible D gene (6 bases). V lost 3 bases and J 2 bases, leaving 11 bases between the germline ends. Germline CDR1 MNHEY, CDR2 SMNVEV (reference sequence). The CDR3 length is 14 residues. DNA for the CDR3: TGTGCCAGCAGTTTGACCGGGAGTGCCTACGAGCAGTACTTC. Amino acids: CASSLTGSAYEQYF.

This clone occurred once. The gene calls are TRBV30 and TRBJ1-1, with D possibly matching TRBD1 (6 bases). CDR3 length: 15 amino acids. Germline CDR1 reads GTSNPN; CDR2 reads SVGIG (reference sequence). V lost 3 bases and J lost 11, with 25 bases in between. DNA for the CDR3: TGTGCCTGGAGCCCCAAAGGGGGGGGCTCAGTTAACGCTTTCTTT. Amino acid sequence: CAWSPKGGGSVNAFF.

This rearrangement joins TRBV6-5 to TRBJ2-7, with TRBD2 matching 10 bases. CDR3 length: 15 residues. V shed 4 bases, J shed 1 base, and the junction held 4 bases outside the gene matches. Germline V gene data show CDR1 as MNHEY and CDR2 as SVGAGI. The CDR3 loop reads CASSSSAGGSYEQYF. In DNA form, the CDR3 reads TGTGCCAGCAGTTCGTCAGCGGGAGGGTCCTACGAGCAGTACTTC.

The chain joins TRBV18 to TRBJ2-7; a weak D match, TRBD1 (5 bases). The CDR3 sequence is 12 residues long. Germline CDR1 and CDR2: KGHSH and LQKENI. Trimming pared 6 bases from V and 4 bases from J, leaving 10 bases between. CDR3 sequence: CASSTERYEQYF. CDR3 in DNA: TGTGCCAGCTCGACAGAACGTTACGAGCAGTACTTC.

CDR3 nucleotides: TGTGCCAGCAGCCCAAGAGCGGGAGGCACAGATACGCAGTATTTT. It yields the protein CASSPRAGGTDTQYF. The chain joins TRBV5-8 to TRBJ2-3; 8 bases match TRBD2. With 4 bases clipped from V and 1 base from J, the junction kept 5 bases outside the gene matches. The germline gives CDR1 SGHTS, CDR2 YDEGEE. The CDR3 loop spans 15 amino acids.

CDR3 in amino acids: CASSLGAGGRGGEQYF. CDR3 DNA sequence: TGTGCCAGCAGCTTGGGTGCGGGGGGGCGCGGGGGCGAGCAGTACTTC. The V and J genes are TRBV5-4 and TRBJ2-7; 9 bases line up with TRBD2. CDR1 and CDR2 (germline): SGHNT, YYREEE (reference sequence). CDR3 length: 16 amino acids. Trimming at V came to 0 bases and at J to 6 bases, leaving 10 bases not matched to a gene.